Here is one T cell receptor (beta chain) with its context. The antigen it recognizes is unknown. There are no base qualities to consult, and no much larger clone falls within one base. This entry comes from a study of blood T cell repertoires in COVID-19 (TCRdb year 2020). About the investigation overall: The collaborator samples originated in the United States, Italy and Spain and spanned the acute and convalescent phases of COVID-19. Subjects who had been exposed to COVID-19, were actively infected with it, or had recovered from it provided the deeply sampled blood TCRbeta repertoires that made up the dataset. A freely available public database, intended as a resource for researchers studying the immune response to SARS-CoV-2, is where the repertoires were released. Where available, HLA class I and class II types were taken from metadata supplied by the sample provider and were not determined by assay-based typing. A de-identified subject ID, COVID-19 status, age in years and sex were almost always included in the sample metadata. The material from the prospective study consisted of cDNA or gDNA derived from T cells, B-cell-depleted T cells, or PBMCs. Samples came from the ongoing ImmuneRACE study (first 160 participants) plus 1,254 subjects from 6 global collaborators.

From the cysteine through the phenylalanine, the CDR3 covers 15 amino acids. The CDR3 DNA has 45 bases and is translated from base 1. Reading the germline V gene gives CDR1 MNHEY and CDR2 SVGAGI. V gives up 7 bases and J gives up 3 bases, and the segment between their germline ends measures 17 bases. One collaborating source in Seattle enrolled patients during active infection and followed them longitudinally through the course of disease. Each collaborating institution followed its own protocols to collect whole blood in K2EDTA tubes. For TCRbeta analysis, collaborators shipped samples in one of three forms: frozen whole blood, isolated PBMCs, or DNA extracted from either of those sample types. Study-level results and caveats: The quantity of clinical and demographic metadata differed by source and by participant and was supplied without curation.

The immunoSEQ Assay, a bias-controlled multiplex PCR, was used to amplify TCRbeta CDR3 regions from genomic DNA. The source study handled its data this way. Within the assay, amplification of reference gene primers was used to estimate how many nucleated cells each sample contained. Sequence reads were collapsed and filtered to measure the absolute abundance of every unique TCRbeta CDR3 rearrangement. Productive Simpson clonality was computed per sample as the square root of Simpson's diversity index over productive rearrangements. TCRdb mirrors the immuneACCESS table, restricted to in-frame sequences. Some clones are absent from its copies; in checked studies, under half trace to an unresolved V gene, and the reason for the others is unknown. The V and J calls and clone size are taken from that table; D and trimming were inferred from the DNA. This sample is represented by more than 250,000 clones; approximately 90% of them were singletons. The ten largest make up 1.6% of the sample.

The chain was built from TRBV6-5 and TRBJ2-3; the D gene is perhaps TRBD2, on 5 matching bases. The receptor's source is a woman in her 30s with COVID-19, enrolled during active disease. The sequenced material came from peripheral blood. The base sequence is TGTGCCAGCACCGAGGGTCCTCGCTTAACAGATACGCAGTATTTT. Translated, this gives CASTEGPRLTDTQYF.